A selection of T cell receptor beta chains follows, all from one sample in a study of T-cell memory formation after mild COVID-19. In TCRdb, the 5' RACE reads were re-called with MiXCR into one record per CDR3 protein. The table shows roughly 300,000 distinct CDR3 sequences, with approximately 7.6% occurring only once. The sample was PBMCs or a T cell subset sorted from them (not recorded which). All receptors come from a man aged 18 to 35 who had mild COVID-19 (a few samples of this study predate the infection). Cell type and time point are not known. CDR3s include the opening cysteine and the closing phenylalanine or tryptophan. A D gene is named only where the DNA matches it firmly. The listing skips clone size in some rows; elsewhere it reads once, few, many or a size class.

abundance	j_gene	v_gene	d_gene	CDR3aa	CDR3nt
few	TRBJ1-2	TRBV7-8	NA	CASSLPGIQNPEGYTF	TGTGCCAGCAGCTTGCCAGGGATACAAAACCCTGAGGGCTACACCTTC
few	TRBJ2-7	TRBV4-1	NA	CASSPHNGPDYEQYF	TGCGCCAGCAGCCCCCACAATGGTCCAGACTACGAGCAGTACTTC
NA	TRBJ2-7	TRBV12-3/TRBV12-4	TRBD1	CASSLWQGAMYEQYF	TGTGCCAGCAGTTTGTGGCAGGGGGCAATGTACGAGCAGTACTTC
few	TRBJ2-3	TRBV7-9	NA	CASSPQGPSTDTQYF	TGTGCCAGCAGTCCCCAGGGGCCTAGCACAGATACGCAGTATTTT
few	TRBJ1-1	TRBV21-1	NA	CASSLSGTGAHTEAFF	TGTGCCAGCAGTTTATCCGGGACAGGGGCGCACACTGAAGCTTTCTTT
NA	TRBJ1-1	TRBV5-1	TRBD1	CASSTDRRNTEAFF	TGCGCCAGCAGTACGGACAGGAGGAACACTGAAGCTTTCTTT
many	TRBJ2-1	TRBV11-2	TRBD2	CASSLVLAGGYNEQFF	TGTGCCAGCAGCTTAGTACTAGCGGGGGGGTACAATGAGCAGTTCTTC
NA	TRBJ2-7	TRBV5-6	TRBD1	CASSFAGTGRYEQYF	TGTGCCAGCAGCTTCGCGGGGACAGGGAGGTACGAGCAGTACTTC
NA	TRBJ2-2	TRBV29-1	NA	CSASTGHLTGELIF	TGCAGCGCCTCTACAGGTCACCTCACCGGGGAGCTGATTTTT
few	TRBJ1-4	TRBV7-9	TRBD1	CASSPQGDWEKLFF	TGTGCCAGCAGCCCCCAGGGGGATTGGGAAAAACTGTTTTTT
few	TRBJ2-7	TRBV7-9	NA	CASSRPGSSYEQYF	TGTGCCAGCAGCCGCCCTGGCAGCTCCTACGAGCAGTACTTC
many	TRBJ2-4	TRBV7-9	NA	CASSLAGGADIQYF	TGTGCCAGCAGCTTAGCCGGGGGCGCGGACATTCAGTACTTC
NA	TRBJ2-3	TRBV9	TRBD2	CASSPGTSGRASTDTQYF	TGTGCCAGCAGCCCTGGGACTAGCGGGAGGGCTAGCACAGATACGCAGTATTTT
NA	TRBJ1-2	TRBV24-1	NA	CATSDSTWMNYGYTF	TGTGCCACCAGTGATTCAACATGGATGAACTATGGCTACACCTTC